This T cell receptor beta chain was found in a study of blood T cell repertoires in COVID-19. Study-level background: Sample material is recorded as cDNA or gDNA derived from T cells, B-cell-depleted T cells, or PBMCs.

Germline CDR1 MGHRA, CDR2 YSYEKL. This CDR3 spans 15 amino acids. The ends lost 0 bases at V and 7 bases at J; junction bases unmatched: 8. Profiling relied on immunoSEQ multiplex PCR, and the TCRdb table lists in-frame clones only, not all of them. The repertoire holds 89,000 or so clones, about 85% seen once, with approximately 13% in the top ten. V and J are TRBV4-1 and TRBJ1-1; 7 positions match TRBD1. Sequencing used peripheral blood. The TCR sequence derives from a human donor in a cohort sampled during active COVID-19. DNA of the CDR3: TGCGCCAGCAGCCAAGATCGAGACAGGGAGAGTGAAGCTTTCTTT. Protein: CASSQDRDRESEAFF.